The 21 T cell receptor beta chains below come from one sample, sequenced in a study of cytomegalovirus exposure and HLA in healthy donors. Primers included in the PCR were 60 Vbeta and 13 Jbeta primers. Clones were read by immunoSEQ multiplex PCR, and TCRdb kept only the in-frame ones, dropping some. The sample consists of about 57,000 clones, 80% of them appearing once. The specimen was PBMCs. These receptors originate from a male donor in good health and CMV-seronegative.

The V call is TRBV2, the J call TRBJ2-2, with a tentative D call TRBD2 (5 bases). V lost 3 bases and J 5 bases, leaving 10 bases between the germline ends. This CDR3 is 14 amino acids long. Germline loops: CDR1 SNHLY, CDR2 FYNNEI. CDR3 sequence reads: CASSEARGTGELFF. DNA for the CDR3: TGTGCCAGCAGTGAGGCACGAGGGACCGGGGAGCTGTTTTTT.

The CDR3 loop is CASRYGQVDSYEQYF. DNA of the CDR3: TGCGCCAGCAGGTATGGACAGGTCGACTCCTACGAGCAGTACTTC. This chain links TRBV5-1 with TRBJ2-7; 7 bases match TRBD1. Germline values: CDR1 SGHRS, CDR2 YFSETQ. The CDR3 runs 15 residues. V was pared by 5 bases and J by 0 bases, with 8 bases of the junction left unmatched.

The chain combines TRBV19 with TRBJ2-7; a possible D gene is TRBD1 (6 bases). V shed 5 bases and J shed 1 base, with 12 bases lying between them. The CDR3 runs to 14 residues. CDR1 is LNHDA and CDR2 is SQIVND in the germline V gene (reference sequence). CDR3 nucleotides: TGTGCCAGTAGTTACAGGACAGCTTCCTACGAGCAGTACTTC. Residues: CASSYRTASYEQYF. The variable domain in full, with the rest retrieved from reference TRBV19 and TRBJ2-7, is DGGITQSPKYLFRKEGQNVTLSCEQNLNHDAMYWYRQDPGQGLRLIYYSQIVNDFQKGDIAEGYSVSREKKESFPLTVTSAQKNPTAFYLCASSYRTASYEQYFGPGTRLTVT.

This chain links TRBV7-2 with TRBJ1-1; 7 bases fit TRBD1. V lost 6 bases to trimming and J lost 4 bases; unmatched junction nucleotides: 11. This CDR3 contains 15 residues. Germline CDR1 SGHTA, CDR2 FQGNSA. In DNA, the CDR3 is TGTGCCAGCAGATCTAACCCCAGGGGGGCCACTGAAGCTTTCTTT. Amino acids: CASRSNPRGATEAFF.

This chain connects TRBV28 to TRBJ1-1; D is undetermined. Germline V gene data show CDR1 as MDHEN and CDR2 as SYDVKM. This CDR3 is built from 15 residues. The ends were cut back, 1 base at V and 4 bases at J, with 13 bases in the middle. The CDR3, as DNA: TGTGCCAGCAGTTTATATCGAGGGTCTGGCACTGAAGCTTTCTTT. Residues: CASSLYRGSGTEAFF. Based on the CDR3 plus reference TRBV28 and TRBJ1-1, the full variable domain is DVKVTQSSRYLVKRTGEKVFLECVQDMDHENMFWYRQDPGLGLRLIYFSYDVKMKEKGDIPEGYSVSREKKERFSLILESASTNQTSMYLCASSLYRGSGTEAFFGQGTRLTVV.

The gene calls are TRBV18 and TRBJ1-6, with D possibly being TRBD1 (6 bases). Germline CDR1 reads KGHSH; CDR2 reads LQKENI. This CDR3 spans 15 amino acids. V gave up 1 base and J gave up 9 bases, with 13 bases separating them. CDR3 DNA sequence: TGTGCCAGCTCACCACGAGAACAGGGCGGTTCACCCCTCCACTTT. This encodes CASSPREQGGSPLHF.

CDR3 in amino acids: CASSYSGLGMNTEAFF. CDR3 nucleotide sequence: TGTGCCAGCAGTTACTCCGGTTTGGGCATGAACACTGAAGCTTTCTTT. The chain employs TRBV6-5 and TRBJ1-1; D is unclear. This CDR3 is built from 16 residues. The germline V gene encodes CDR1 MNHEY and CDR2 SVGAGI. Trimming pared 0 bases from V and 0 bases from J, leaving 11 bases between.

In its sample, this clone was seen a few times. CDR3 protein: CASSRTGAFLYEQYF. Written as DNA, the CDR3 is TGTGCCAGCAGCAGGACAGGGGCATTTCTCTACGAGCAGTACTTC. This chain joins TRBV11-2 and TRBJ2-7; 9 positions agree with TRBD1. Germline V gene data show CDR1 as SGHAT and CDR2 as FQNNGV. The CDR3 sequence is 15 residues long. V shed 5 bases, J shed 3 bases, and the junction held 8 bases outside the gene matches.

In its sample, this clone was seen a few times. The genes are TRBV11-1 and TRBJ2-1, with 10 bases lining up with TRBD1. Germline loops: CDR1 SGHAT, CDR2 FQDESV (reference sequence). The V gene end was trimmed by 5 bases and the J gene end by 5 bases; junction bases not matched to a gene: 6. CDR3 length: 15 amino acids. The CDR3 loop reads CASSPQGTGDNEQFF. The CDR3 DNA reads TGTGCCAGCAGCCCCCAGGGGACAGGGGACAATGAGCAGTTCTTC.

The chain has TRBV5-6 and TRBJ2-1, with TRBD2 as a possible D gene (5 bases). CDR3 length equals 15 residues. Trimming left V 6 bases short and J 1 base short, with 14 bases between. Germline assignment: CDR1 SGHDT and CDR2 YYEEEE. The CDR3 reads CASTLLSGSYNEQFF. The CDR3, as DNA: TGTGCCAGCACCCTTTTGAGCGGTTCCTACAATGAGCAGTTCTTC. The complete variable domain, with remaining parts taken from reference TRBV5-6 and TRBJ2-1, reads DAGVTQSPTHLIKTRGQQVTLRCSPKSGHDTVSWYQQALGQGPQFIFQYYEEEERQRGNFPDRFSGHQFPNYSSELNVNALLLGDSALYLCASTLLSGSYNEQFFGPGTRLTVL.

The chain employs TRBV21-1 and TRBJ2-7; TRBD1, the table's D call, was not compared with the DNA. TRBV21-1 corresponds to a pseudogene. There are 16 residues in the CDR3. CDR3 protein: CASSNGDRAPKDEQYF. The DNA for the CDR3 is TGTGCCAGCAGCAATGGAGACAGGGCCCCTAAGGACGAGCAGTACTTC.

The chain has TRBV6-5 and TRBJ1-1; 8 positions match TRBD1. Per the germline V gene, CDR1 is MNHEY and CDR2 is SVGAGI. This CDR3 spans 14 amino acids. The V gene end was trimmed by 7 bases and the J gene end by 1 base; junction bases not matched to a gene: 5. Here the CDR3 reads CASTDRGENTEAFF. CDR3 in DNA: TGTGCCAGCACTGACAGGGGAGAGAACACTGAAGCTTTCTTT.

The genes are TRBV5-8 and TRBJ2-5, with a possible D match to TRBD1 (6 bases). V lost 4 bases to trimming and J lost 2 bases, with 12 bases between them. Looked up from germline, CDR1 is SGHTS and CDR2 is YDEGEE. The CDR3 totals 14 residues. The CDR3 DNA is TGTGCCAGCAGCCCCCAGGACAGTCAAGAGACCCAGTACTTC. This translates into CASSPQDSQETQYF.

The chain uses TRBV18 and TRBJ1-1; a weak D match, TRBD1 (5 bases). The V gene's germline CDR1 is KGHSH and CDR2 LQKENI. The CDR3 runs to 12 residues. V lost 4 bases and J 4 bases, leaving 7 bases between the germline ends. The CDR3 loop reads CASSLDSTEAFF. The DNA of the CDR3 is TGTGCCAGCTCACTCGACAGCACTGAAGCTTTCTTT. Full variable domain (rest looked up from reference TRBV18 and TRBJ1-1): NAGVMQNPRHLVRRRGQEARLRCSPMKGHSHVYWYRQLPEEGLKFMVYLQKENIIDESGMPKERFSAEFPKEGPSILRIQQVVRGDSAAYFCASSLDSTEAFFGQGTRLTVV.

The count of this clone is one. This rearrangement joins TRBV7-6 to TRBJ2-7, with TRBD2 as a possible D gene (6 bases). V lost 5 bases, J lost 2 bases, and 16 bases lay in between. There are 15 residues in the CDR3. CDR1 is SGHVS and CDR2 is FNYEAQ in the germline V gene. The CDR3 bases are TGTGCCAGCAGCCCCGGCGGGGTGACAACCTACGAGCAGTACTTC. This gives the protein CASSPGGVTTYEQYF.

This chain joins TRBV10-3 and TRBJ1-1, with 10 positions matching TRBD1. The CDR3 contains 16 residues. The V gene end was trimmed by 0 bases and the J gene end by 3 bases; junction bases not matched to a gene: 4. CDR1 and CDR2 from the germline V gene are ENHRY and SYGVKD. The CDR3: CAISESTGQGDTEAFF. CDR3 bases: TGTGCCATCAGTGAGTCGACTGGACAGGGGGACACTGAAGCTTTCTTT.

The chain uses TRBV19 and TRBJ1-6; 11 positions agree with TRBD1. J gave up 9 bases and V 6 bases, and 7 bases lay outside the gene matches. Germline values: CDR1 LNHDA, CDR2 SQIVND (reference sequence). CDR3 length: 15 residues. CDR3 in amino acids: CASSPTGTGGSPLHF. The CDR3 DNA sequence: TGTGCCAGTAGCCCAACCGGGACAGGGGGTTCACCCCTCCACTTT. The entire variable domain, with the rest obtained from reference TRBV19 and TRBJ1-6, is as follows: DGGITQSPKYLFRKEGQNVTLSCEQNLNHDAMYWYRQDPGQGLRLIYYSQIVNDFQKGDIAEGYSVSREKKESFPLTVTSAQKNPTAFYLCASSPTGTGGSPLHFGNGTRLTVT.

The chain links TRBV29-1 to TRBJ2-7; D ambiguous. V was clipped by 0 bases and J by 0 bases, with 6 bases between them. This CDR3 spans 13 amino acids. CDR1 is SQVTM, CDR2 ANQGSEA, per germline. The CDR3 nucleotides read TGCAGCGTTGAAGATAGAAGCTCCTACGAGCAGTACTTC. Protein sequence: CSVEDRSSYEQYF.

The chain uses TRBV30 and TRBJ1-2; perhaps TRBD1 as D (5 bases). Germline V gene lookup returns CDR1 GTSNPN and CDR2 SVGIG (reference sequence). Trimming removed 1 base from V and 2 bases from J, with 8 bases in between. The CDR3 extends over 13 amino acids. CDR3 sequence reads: CAWSEQGNYGYTF. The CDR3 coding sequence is TGTGCCTGGAGTGAGCAGGGAAACTATGGCTACACCTTC.

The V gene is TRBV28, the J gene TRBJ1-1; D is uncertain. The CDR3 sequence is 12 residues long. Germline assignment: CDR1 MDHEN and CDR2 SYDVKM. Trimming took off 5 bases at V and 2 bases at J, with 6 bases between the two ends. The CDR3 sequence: CASSPPNTEAFF. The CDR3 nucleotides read TGTGCCAGCAGTCCTCCCAACACTGAAGCTTTCTTT.

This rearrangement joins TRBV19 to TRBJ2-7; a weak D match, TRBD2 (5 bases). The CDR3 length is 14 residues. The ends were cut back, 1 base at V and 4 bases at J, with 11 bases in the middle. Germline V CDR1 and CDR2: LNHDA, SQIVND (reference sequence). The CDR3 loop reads CASSIAAAYYEQYF. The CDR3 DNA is TGTGCCAGTAGTATAGCAGCGGCCTATTACGAGCAGTACTTC.